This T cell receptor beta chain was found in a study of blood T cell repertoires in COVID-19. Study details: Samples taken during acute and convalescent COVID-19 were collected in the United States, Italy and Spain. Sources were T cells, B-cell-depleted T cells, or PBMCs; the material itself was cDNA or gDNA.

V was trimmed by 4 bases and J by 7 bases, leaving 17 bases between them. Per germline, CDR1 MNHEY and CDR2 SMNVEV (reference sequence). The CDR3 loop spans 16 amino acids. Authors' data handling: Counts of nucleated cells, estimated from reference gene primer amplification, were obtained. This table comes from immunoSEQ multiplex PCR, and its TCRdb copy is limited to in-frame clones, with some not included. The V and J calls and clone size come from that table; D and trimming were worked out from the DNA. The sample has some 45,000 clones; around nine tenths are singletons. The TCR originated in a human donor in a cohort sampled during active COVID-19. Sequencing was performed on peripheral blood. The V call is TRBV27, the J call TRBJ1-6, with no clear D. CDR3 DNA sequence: TGTGCCAGCAGTTCCCTGGCATGGGTGGGCAATTCACCCCTCCACTTT. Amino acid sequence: CASSSLAWVGNSPLHF.